These 7 T cell receptor beta chains originate from one sample sequenced in a study of T-cell reconstitution after alpha-beta-depleted transplantation in children. Unique molecular identifiers featured in how the TCRbeta library was prepared. TCRdb ran MiXCR on the PCR reads and lists one entry per CDR3 protein. The sample consists of 90,000 to 130,000 distinct CDR3 sequences, roughly 6.1% of them appearing once. The starting material was PBMCs, mostly from graft donor cells, obtained 360 days after TCRalphabeta/CD19-depleted stem cell transplant. These receptors were taken from a male patient between 2 and 15 years old who had a stem cell transplant for acute lymphoblastic leukemia, so the T cells may come from the graft donor.

In its sample, this clonotype was seen many times. This chain joins TRBV4-1 and TRBJ2-3; D unclear. The CDR3 sequence is 15 residues long. Germline CDR1 and CDR2: MGHRA and YSYEKL. V was clipped by 7 bases and J by 0 bases, with 14 bases between them. The CDR3 nucleotides read TGCGCCAGCAACGTTCGGGCAGCTAGCACAGATACGCAGTATTTT. Its translation: CASNVRAASTDTQYF.

CDR3 sequence: CASSRGRSYNEQFF. The CDR3, as DNA: TGTGCCAGCAGTCGGGGAAGATCCTACAATGAGCAGTTCTTC. V usage is TRBV14 and J usage is TRBJ2-1; possibly TRBD2 for D (5 bases). Germline V gene sequence: CDR1 SGHDN, CDR2 FVKESK. Trimming left V 6 bases short and J 1 base short, with 10 bases between. This CDR3 has 14 amino acids. Filled out from reference TRBV14 and TRBJ2-1, the complete variable domain reads EAGVTQFPSHSVIEKGQTVTLRCDPISGHDNLYWYRRVMGKEIKFLLHFVKESKQDESGMPNNRFLAERTGGTYSTLKVQPAELEDSGVYFCASSRGRSYNEQFFGPGTRLTVL.

This clonotype has a handful of counts. V usage is TRBV6-6 and J usage is TRBJ1-2; 7 nucleotides align to TRBD1. The trim removed 2 bases at V and 7 bases at J, leaving 4 bases unmatched. This CDR3 spans 13 amino acids. Germline values: CDR1 MNHNY, CDR2 SVGAGI (reference sequence). CDR3 in amino acids: CASSYGRQGGYTF. The DNA of the CDR3 is TGTGCCAGCAGTTACGGAAGACAGGGTGGCTACACCTTC.

CDR3 nucleotide sequence: TGTGCCAGCAGTTTAACCCTGAGCGGGAAGGCCTACGAGCAGTACTTC. Its protein product is CASSLTLSGKAYEQYF. The chain recombines TRBV28 with TRBJ2-7, with TRBD2 identical over 7 bases. The length of the CDR3 is 16 residues. After removal of 2 bases from V and 2 bases from J, the junction contained 9 bases not matched to a gene. Germline V gene data show CDR1 as MDHEN and CDR2 as SYDVKM.

This clonotype was counted many times. This sequence joins TRBV7-9 and TRBJ2-2; tentatively, D is TRBD1 (5 bases). CDR3 size: 16 residues. Germline CDR1 and CDR2: SEHNR and FQNEAQ (reference sequence). Trimming stripped 0 bases from V and 7 bases from J, with 15 bases between. The CDR3: CASSLARTRIVGELFF. The CDR3, as DNA: TGTGCCAGCAGCTTAGCGAGGACACGGATCGTCGGGGAGCTGTTTTTT.

V is TRBV30 and J is TRBJ1-5; weak D call: TRBD1 (5 bases). Between the trimmed V and J ends, which lost 0 bases and 4 bases, there was a span of 10 bases. The germline V gene encodes CDR1 GTSNPN and CDR2 SVGIG (reference sequence). This CDR3 has 14 residues. The CDR3: CAWSVDNGNQPQHF. The CDR3 region has the DNA TGTGCCTGGAGTGTGGACAATGGGAATCAGCCCCAGCATTTT.

This clonotype was seen repeatedly, ten times or more. The V gene is TRBV12-3 or TRBV12-4, the J gene TRBJ2-2; TRBD2 aligns across 13 bases. The ends lost 4 bases at V and 6 bases at J; junction bases unmatched: 2. There are 15 residues in the CDR3. The CDR3 sequence: CASSWTSGGAGELFF. For the CDR3, the DNA is TGTGCCAGCAGTTGGACTAGCGGGGGTGCCGGGGAGCTGTTTTTT.